This T cell receptor (beta chain) stems from a study of T cells in Graves' hyperthyroidism and ophthalmopathy. Study context: Once the initial diagnosis was made, peripheral blood was obtained before any treatment.

V lost 2 bases and J lost 2; bases outside the gene matches: 6. This CDR3 has 16 residues. CDR1 is KGHSH, CDR2 LQKENI, per germline. This clonotype appeared a few times. Its specificity is unknown. Overall study findings and caveats: Clonotypes that were expanded in thyroid above 0.001 mostly appeared in blood too. The model identified upcoming ophthalmopathy a median 6.5 months ahead of onset.

Amplified TCR beta CDR3 regions came from RNA transcripts. HTBI primers were used for first-round RT-PCR of the TCR CDR3. TCRdb passed the multiplex PCR reads through MiXCR, listing each CDR3 protein once. The table lists 280,000 or so distinct CDR3 sequences, roughly 15% of them singletons. The sequence came from a woman aged 50 to 65 with Graves' hyperthyroidism that later progressed to Graves' ophthalmopathy. The V call is TRBV18, the J call TRBJ1-1; 9 bases agree with TRBD1. Sequenced input: blood. This chain's CDR3 is CASSPSGTGRNTEAFF. The CDR3 DNA sequence: TGTGCCAGCTCACCATCCGGGACAGGGCGCAACACTGAAGCTTTCTTT.